This T cell receptor (beta chain) appears in the sequencing data of a study of cytomegalovirus exposure and HLA in healthy donors. This CDR3 spans 10 amino acids. CDR1 is MNHEY and CDR2 is SVGAGI in the germline V gene. The PCR used 60 Vbeta and 13 Jbeta primers. The protocol was immunoSEQ multiplex PCR, while the TCRdb copy is restricted to in-frame clones and leaves out a portion. Among under 150,000 clones, 81% were seen once, and the ten largest hold 1.8%. This chain connects TRBV6-5 to TRBJ2-3, with D unclear. The sequencing sample was made of PBMCs. The receptor comes from a man aged 18 to 30 in good health and CMV-seronegative. The CDR3 DNA sequence: TGTGCTACCGGGACAGATACGCAGTATTTT. This translates into CATGTDTQYF.